Listed below are T cell receptor beta chains from one sample, sequenced in a study of T cell responses to AZD1222 COVID-19 vaccine. Profiling relied on immunoSEQ multiplex PCR, and the TCRdb table lists in-frame clones only, not all of them. The sample lists 80,000 to 95,000 clones; under 95% were seen once. The input for sequencing was peripheral blood, taken on day 0 of AZD1222 vaccination. These receptors were taken from an adult in good health. Each CDR3 is given with its conserved first and last residue. The order of the fields is CDR3 DNA, CDR3 protein, CDR3 length, V gene, D gene, clone size, J gene. D genes are given only for firm matches. The size of a clone is reported for some rows only, either as once, few or many, or as a class for expanded clones.

TGTGCCAGCTCACCCGACTGGGCGGGAGGGACTGAAAAACTGTTTTTT	CASSPDWAGGTEKLFF	16	TRBV18	.	.	TRBJ1-4
TGTGCCAGCAGCCGGAACATCCCCCTGGGGGAGGATGAAGCTTTCTTT	CASSRNIPLGEDEAFF	16	TRBV13	.	.	TRBJ1-1
TGTGCCAGCAGCTTAGCTCGGGCCTTGGAGACTGAAGCTTTCTTT	CASSLARALETEAFF	15	TRBV7-8	.	.	TRBJ1-1
TGTGCCAGCAGCCTCCAAGGGACTAGCCCTCAAGAGACCCAGTACTTC	CASSLQGTSPQETQYF	16	TRBV13	TRBD2	.	TRBJ2-5
TGTGCCAGCAGTTTTCGGGGCTCTACTAATGAAAAACTGTTTTTT	CASSFRGSTNEKLFF	15	TRBV28	.	once	TRBJ1-4
TGTGCCAGCGTTGGGGGGGGGACAGGGAGCGACGAGCAGTACTTC	CASVGGGTGSDEQYF	15	TRBV28	TRBD1	.	TRBJ2-7
TGCGCCAGCAGCCAAGCCCTAGCGGGTTCCTACAATGAGCAGTTCTTC	CASSQALAGSYNEQFF	16	TRBV4-3	TRBD2	.	TRBJ2-1
TGTGCCAGCAGTGACTCCGGTACCGGGGAGCTGTTTTTT	CASSDSGTGELFF	13	TRBV6-4	.	.	TRBJ2-2
TGTGCCAGCAGTTTACCCGGACAGAGGTCCTACGAGCAGTACTTC	CASSLPGQRSYEQYF	15	TRBV28	.	.	TRBJ2-7
TGTGCCAGCAGCTTACAAGCGAACGCAGATACGCAGTATTTT	CASSLQANADTQYF	14	TRBV7-2	.	.	TRBJ2-3
TGTGCCATCAGTGAGTCACAGATGATTGTCTATGGCTACACCTTC	CAISESQMIVYGYTF	15	TRBV10-3	.	.	TRBJ1-2
TGTGCCTGGAGCATGAGGGCTGGAAACACCATATATTTT	CAWSMRAGNTIYF	13	TRBV30	.	once	TRBJ1-3
TGTGCCAGCAGTTTCACTATTGCAGGCGAGCAGTACTTC	CASSFTIAGEQYF	13	TRBV27	.	.	TRBJ2-7
TGTGCCAATGGATCGACAGGGGGCAAGCAAGTGGGCACAGATACGCAGTATTTT	CANGSTGGKQVGTDTQYF	18	TRBV2	TRBD1	.	TRBJ2-3
TGTGCCAGCAGTTTTGGCCTAATACAAAGGCTCAGGGGGACCGATGGCTACACCTTC	CASSFGLIQRLRGTDGYTF	19	TRBV28	TRBD1	.	TRBJ1-2
TGTGCCAGCAGTTTACTCGCAGGGCAAAATCAGCCCCAGCATTTT	CASSLLAGQNQPQHF	15	TRBV27	.	.	TRBJ1-5
TGCGCCAGCAGCTACAAACTCCTCTCTAGCGGGGGTACCTACGAGCAGTACTTC	CASSYKLLSSGGTYEQYF	18	TRBV5-1	TRBD2	once	TRBJ2-7
TGTGCCAGCAGTTACGGGACTAGGCACTACGAGCAGTACTTC	CASSYGTRHYEQYF	14	TRBV6-5	TRBD2	.	TRBJ2-7
TGTGCCAGCAGCTTAAGCCTAGCGGGAGGTAGCACAGATACGCAGTATTTT	CASSLSLAGGSTDTQYF	17	TRBV7-3	TRBD2	.	TRBJ2-3
TGCGCCAGCAGCGAAGGGCAGGGCCCCCCGTACGAGCAGTACTTC	CASSEGQGPPYEQYF	15	TRBV4-3	.	.	TRBJ2-7
TGTGCCAGCAGCCTCGACAGAGCAGAACAAGAGACCCAGTACTTC	CASSLDRAEQETQYF	15	TRBV14	.	once	TRBJ2-5
TGCGCCAGCAGCTTGAATCTAGATACGCAGTATTTT	CASSLNLDTQYF	12	TRBV5-1	.	.	TRBJ2-3
TGTGCCAGCAGCTTAACCCCCGAAATAGGCTACACCTTC	CASSLTPEIGYTF	13	TRBV4-2	.	.	TRBJ1-2
TGTGCCAGCAGCCCACGGACTAGCGGGAGCAATGAGCAGTTCTTC	CASSPRTSGSNEQFF	15	TRBV11-3	TRBD2	once	TRBJ2-1
TGTGCCAGCTCACCACCCGGGACAACTCTGGACACCATATATTTT	CASSPPGTTLDTIYF	15	TRBV18	.	.	TRBJ1-3
TGTGCCAGCAGTCGGTCGGGCGGGAGCGCAGATACGCAGTATTTT	CASSRSGGSADTQYF	15	TRBV7-9	TRBD2	.	TRBJ2-3
TGTGCCAGTAGTGGGGGACAGGGGCCCTACGAGCAGTACTTC	CASSGGQGPYEQYF	14	TRBV19	TRBD1	.	TRBJ2-7
TGTGCCAGCAGTGGTGGAAACACCATATATTTT	CASSGGNTIYF	11	TRBV12-3/TRBV12-4	.	.	TRBJ1-3
TGTGCCAGCTCATCACAGGGTACTCTGGACACCATATATTTT	CASSSQGTLDTIYF	14	TRBV18	.	.	TRBJ1-3
TGTGCCAGCAGTGCGGGACTCATAGAGACCCAGTACTTC	CASSAGLIETQYF	13	TRBV3-1/TRBV3-2	.	.	TRBJ2-5
TGTGCCAGCGCCTGGGGAGGGTGGAAGACAGATACGCAGTATTTT	CASAWGGWKTDTQYF	15	TRBV27	TRBD2	.	TRBJ2-3
TGTGCCAGCACCTACAGCGGACTAGCTTTTTTCCACGAGCAGTACTTC	CASTYSGLAFFHEQYF	16	TRBV7-8	TRBD2	.	TRBJ2-7
TGTGCCAGTAGCCTGACTGCTGCAGATACGCAGTATTTT	CASSLTAADTQYF	13	TRBV19	.	.	TRBJ2-3
TGTGCCAGCAGCTTAGGGGTGGCATACACCATATATTTT	CASSLGVAYTIYF	13	TRBV11-2	.	.	TRBJ1-3
TGTGCCAGCTCACAGCCGGGAACCCAAACCTACGAGCAGTACTTC	CASSQPGTQTYEQYF	15	TRBV18	.	.	TRBJ2-7
TGTGCCAGCAGCTTGGACAGGGCGGGTCAGCCCCAGCATTTT	CASSLDRAGQPQHF	14	TRBV7-2	TRBD1	.	TRBJ1-5
TGTGCCACCAGTGATCCCGGCCAAGGGCTTGGCTACACCTTC	CATSDPGQGLGYTF	14	TRBV24-1	.	.	TRBJ1-2
TGTGCCAGCAGCCTGGGGGGACCGGCCCCGGCCCCTGAAGCTTTCTTT	CASSLGGPAPAPEAFF	16	TRBV5-4	.	.	TRBJ1-1
TGTGCCATTTCACAGGGGGCTAACAATGAGCAGTTCTTC	CAISQGANNEQFF	13	TRBV10-3	TRBD1	.	TRBJ2-1
TGTGCCAGCGGATCCGGGACAGAGGGGGCTTTTAAGGACTTC	CASGSGTEGAFKDF	14	TRBV5-4	TRBD1	.	TRBJ2-7
TGTGCCACCGATGAAGGAGGTGACGAGCAGTACTTC	CATDEGGDEQYF	12	TRBV19	.	.	TRBJ2-7
TGTGCCAGCAGCTCACCCTCCGGGACAGGGGCCTACGAGCAGTACTTC	CASSSPSGTGAYEQYF	16	TRBV11-2	TRBD1	.	TRBJ2-7
TGTGCCAGCAGCTTAGTTCGGGACAGCCTCTATGGCTACACCTTC	CASSLVRDSLYGYTF	15	TRBV7-8	TRBD1	.	TRBJ1-2
TGTGCCGGGCTATTGAACAGTCCCTCTGGAAACACCATATATTTT	CAGLLNSPSGNTIYF	15	TRBV6-4	.	.	TRBJ1-3
TGCAGCGTTGGTAGCGGGCCAAGCACAGATACGCAGTATTTT	CSVGSGPSTDTQYF	14	TRBV29-1	TRBD2	few	TRBJ2-3
TGTGCCAGCAGCGTAGGGGGACAGAAGGAGACCCAGTACTTC	CASSVGGQKETQYF	14	TRBV9	TRBD1	.	TRBJ2-5
TGTGCCAGCAGTACGCTGACAGGGATTAAAGCTTTCTTT	CASSTLTGIKAFF	13	TRBV6-5	TRBD1	once	TRBJ1-1
TGTGCCAGCAGCCTCACTAGCGGGAGCTTACGCGAGCAGTACTTC	CASSLTSGSLREQYF	15	TRBV2	TRBD2	.	TRBJ2-7
TGTGCCAGCAGAAGGGAAGGGGTGTCCTACGAGCAGTACTTC	CASRREGVSYEQYF	14	TRBV6-5	.	.	TRBJ2-7
TGCGCCAGCAGCTTGGAAGAGGTCCTCAAGGGCGATGGCTACACCTTC	CASSLEEVLKGDGYTF	16	TRBV5-1	.	.	TRBJ1-2
TGTGCCAGCAATGCTGAAGCCGGGACAGGGATCAATGAGCAGTTCTTC	CASNAEAGTGINEQFF	16	TRBV6-4	TRBD1	.	TRBJ2-1
TGTGCCAGCAGCTTGGGCGGGAATCCCTACAATGAGCAGTTCTTC	CASSLGGNPYNEQFF	15	TRBV11-2	.	.	TRBJ2-1
TGTGCCAGCAGCTTCCCCACTAGCGGGAACATGTACTCCTACGAGCAGTACTTC	CASSFPTSGNMYSYEQYF	18	TRBV5-5	TRBD2	.	TRBJ2-7
TGTGCCAGCAGTGAGGGACTAGCGGGAGTTTACGAGCAGTACTTC	CASSEGLAGVYEQYF	15	TRBV6-1	TRBD2	.	TRBJ2-7
TGTGCCAGTAGCGGACTAGCGGGTAACACCGGGGAGCTGTTTTTT	CASSGLAGNTGELFF	15	TRBV19	TRBD2	.	TRBJ2-2
TGTGCCAGCAGTTACGGGCGACCCTCAGATACGCAGTATTTT	CASSYGRPSDTQYF	14	TRBV6-2/TRBV6-3	.	many	TRBJ2-3
TGTGCCAGCAGTCAACTTCGACAGGGCGCGAACACTGAAGCTTTCTTT	CASSQLRQGANTEAFF	16	TRBV28	TRBD1	.	TRBJ1-1
TGTGCCAGCACCGAATCTCAGGGGTACAATGAGCAGTTCTTC	CASTESQGYNEQFF	14	TRBV28	.	.	TRBJ2-1
TGTGCCAGCAGTGACAGGGCGGGCGAGCAGTACTTC	CASSDRAGEQYF	12	TRBV7-3	TRBD1	once	TRBJ2-7
TGTGCCAGCAGCGCACCGGGACAGGGGTACACCGGGGAGCTGTTTTTT	CASSAPGQGYTGELFF	16	TRBV9	TRBD1	.	TRBJ2-2